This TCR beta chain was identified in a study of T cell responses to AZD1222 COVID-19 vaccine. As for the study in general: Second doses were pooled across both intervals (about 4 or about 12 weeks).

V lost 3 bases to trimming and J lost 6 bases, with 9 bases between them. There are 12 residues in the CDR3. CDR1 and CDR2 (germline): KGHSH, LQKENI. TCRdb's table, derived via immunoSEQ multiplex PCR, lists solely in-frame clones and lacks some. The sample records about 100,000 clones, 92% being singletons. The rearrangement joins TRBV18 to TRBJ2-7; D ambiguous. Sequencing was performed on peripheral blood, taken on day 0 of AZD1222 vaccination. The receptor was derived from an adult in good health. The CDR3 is CASSPGGFEQYF. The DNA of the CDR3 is TGTGCCAGCTCACCGGGTGGGTTCGAGCAGTACTTC.